This entry is about one TCR beta chain. Its antigen target is currently unknown. No base qualities exist here, and no much larger clone lies one base off it. For CDR1 and CDR2, the germline V gene lists SGHRS and YFSETQ. V loses 1 base at its end and J loses 8 bases; junction bases beyond the gene matches: 12. The CDR3 starts with the cysteine, ends with the phenylalanine, and has 17 residues. Here the CDR3 DNA is all that survives: 51 bases in frame from base 1. The immunoSEQ Assay, a bias-controlled multiplex PCR, was used to amplify TCRbeta CDR3 regions from genomic DNA. In the paper's pipeline: Within the assay, amplification of reference gene primers was used to estimate how many nucleated cells each sample contained. To quantify the absolute abundance of each unique TCRbeta CDR3 rearrangement, sequence reads were collapsed and filtered. Productive Simpson clonality was computed per sample as the square root of Simpson's diversity index over productive rearrangements. Entries here come from immuneACCESS through TCRdb and include only in-frame sequences with V and J called. Some clones fail to appear in such tables; in the studies checked, an unresolved V gene covers under half of the shortfall, and the cause of the remainder is unknown. V and J calls and clone size are those listed in that table; D and trimming were worked out from the DNA. This sample lists roughly 25,000 clones; approximately 74% were detected once. Over 6.5% of the sample is held by the ten biggest clonotypes.

The entry originates in a study of blood T cell repertoires in COVID-19 (TCRdb year 2020). Context from the whole study: The collaborator samples originated in the United States, Italy and Spain and spanned the acute and convalescent phases of COVID-19. A freely available public database, intended as a resource for researchers studying the immune response to SARS-CoV-2, is where the repertoires were released. Deeply sampled blood TCRbeta repertoires from subjects exposed to, actively infected with, or recovered from COVID-19 were included in the dataset. The material from the prospective study consisted of cDNA or gDNA derived from T cells, B-cell-depleted T cells, or PBMCs. Where available, HLA class I and class II types were taken from metadata supplied by the sample provider and were not determined by assay-based typing. The sample metadata nearly always contained a de-identified subject ID, COVID-19 status, age in years and sex. Samples were obtained from the ongoing ImmuneRACE study (first 160 participants) and from 1,200 or so subjects provided by 6 global collaborators. General findings and caveats noted by the study authors: Clinical and demographic metadata were provided uncurated, with the amount varying by source and participant.

One collaborating source in Seattle enrolled patients during active infection and followed them longitudinally through the course of disease. Collaborating institutions collected whole blood in K2EDTA tubes following their own protocols. For TCRbeta analysis, collaborators shipped samples in one of three forms: frozen whole blood, isolated PBMCs, or DNA extracted from either of those sample types. The V and J segments used are TRBV5-1 and TRBJ1-4, with 9 central nucleotides matching TRBD1. The receptor's source is a man aged 50 or older with COVID-19, enrolled during active disease. What was sequenced was peripheral blood. The CDR3 has the sequence CASSLKVVGQGDEKLFF. Here is the DNA: TGCGCCAGCAGCTTGAAGGTGGTGGGACAGGGCGACGAAAAACTGTTTTTT. The full variable domain, completed from the reference TRBV5-1 and TRBJ1-4 proteins outside the CDR3, reads KAGVTQTPRYLIKTRGQQVTLSCSPISGHRSVSWYQQTPGQGLQFLFEYFSETQRNKGNFPGRFSGRQFSNSRSEMNVSTLELGDSALYLCASSLKVVGQGDEKLFFGSGTQLSVL.